These T cell receptor beta chains were read from a single sample in a study of T cell responses to AZD1222 COVID-19 vaccine. TCRdb keeps only in-frame clones here, not all; method: immunoSEQ multiplex PCR. The sample gives more than 75,000 clones, around 90% of which show up once; approximately 5.6% is in the top ten. Sequenced here: peripheral blood, sampled on day 0 of AZD1222 vaccination. The receptors here all came from an adult in good health. The CDR3 runs from the conserved cysteine through the conserved F or W. A D gene is named only where the DNA matches it firmly. Clone sizes are given selectively: once, few, many, or a class where the clone is expanded.

j_call,v_call,d_call,clone_size,cdr3_nt,cdr3_aa
TRBJ2-5,TRBV18,-,-,TGTGCCAGCTCACCATTAAAGGAGGGCGAGACCCAGTACTTC,CASSPLKEGETQYF
TRBJ2-5,TRBV4-3,TRBD2,-,TGCGCCAGCAGCCAAGAAAAAGCGGGAGTTGGGACCCAGTACTTC,CASSQEKAGVGTQYF
TRBJ1-2,TRBV6-1,-,once,TGTGCCAGCAACGCCCAATTGAAGGATGGCTACACCTTC,CASNAQLKDGYTF
TRBJ1-6,TRBV3-1/TRBV3-2,TRBD1,-,TGTGCCAGCAGCCAGTTTTTAGGGGGCTTGTCACCCCTCCACTTT,CASSQFLGGLSPLHF
TRBJ2-7,TRBV25-1,TRBD2,-,TGTGCCAGCAGTGAACTGTCGGCTAGCGGGTACTCCTACGAGCAGTACTTC,CASSELSASGYSYEQYF
TRBJ1-5,TRBV4-3,TRBD1,-,TGCGCCAGCAGCCATAGGACAGGGGGTCAGCCCCAGCATTTT,CASSHRTGGQPQHF
TRBJ2-1,TRBV5-1,-,-,TGCGCCAGCAGCTTGGGTAGCTCCTACAATGAGCAGTTCTTC,CASSLGSSYNEQFF
TRBJ2-1,TRBV7-9,-,-,TGTGCCAGCAGCCCAGTGGGCCAGGACAGCACACCTTACAATGAGCAGTTCTTC,CASSPVGQDSTPYNEQFF
TRBJ2-2,TRBV24-1,-,-,TGTGCCACCAGTGACTCAGACAGGATCCCCGGGGAGCTGTTTTTT,CATSDSDRIPGELFF
TRBJ2-1,TRBV10-1,TRBD2,few,TGCGCCAGCAGTGACAAGGGGAGGGTCGCCAATGAGCAGTTCTTC,CASSDKGRVANEQFF
TRBJ2-3,TRBV25-1,-,-,TGTGCCAGCAGTGAATATCGCCAGAGGCCCGATACGCAGTATTTT,CASSEYRQRPDTQYF
TRBJ2-1,TRBV7-3,TRBD2,-,TGTGCCAGCAGCATCGGGACTAGCTCCTACAATGAGCAGTTCTTC,CASSIGTSSYNEQFF
TRBJ1-5,TRBV15,TRBD1,-,TGTGCCACCAGCGGACAGGTAACCGGGAATCAGCCCCAGCATTTT,CATSGQVTGNQPQHF
TRBJ1-1,TRBV28,-,once,TGTGCCAGCAGTTTTGGGGGCGCGAGCACTGAAGCTTTCTTT,CASSFGGASTEAFF
TRBJ2-1,TRBV3-1/TRBV3-2,TRBD2,-,TGTGCCAGCAGCCCCGGGACTAGCGGGAGTGGGGAGCAGTTCTTC,CASSPGTSGSGEQFF
TRBJ2-7,TRBV7-3,TRBD1,-,TGTGCCAGCAGCTTAGAGGGACAGGGGACCTACGAGCAGTACTTC,CASSLEGQGTYEQYF
TRBJ2-1,TRBV5-5,-,-,TGTGCCAGCAGCCCCCAGGGGACTACCCTCAATGAGCAGTTCTTC,CASSPQGTTLNEQFF
TRBJ2-1,TRBV7-3,TRBD2,-,TGTGCCAGCAGCTCCACGGCGGGAGCCAGGTACAATGAGCAGTTCTTC,CASSSTAGARYNEQFF
TRBJ2-1,TRBV5-4,TRBD2,-,TGTGCCAGCAGCTTGACTAGCGATCGCAATGAGCAGTTCTTC,CASSLTSDRNEQFF
TRBJ1-2,TRBV19,-,-,TGTGCCAGTACCATCCTCGACGGCTATGGCTACACCTTC,CASTILDGYGYTF
TRBJ2-5,TRBV29-1,-,-,TGCAGCGCCTCTCAAAGGTCGGAGACCCAGTACTTC,CSASQRSETQYF
TRBJ2-1,TRBV5-8,TRBD2,-,TGTGCCAGCAGCTTGGCTAGCGGCTGGAGGGGTGAGCAGTTCTTC,CASSLASGWRGEQFF
TRBJ2-7,TRBV6-5,-,-,TGTGCCAGCAAAAGAGGGGGAGGAGACTACGAGCAGTACTTC,CASKRGGGDYEQYF
TRBJ1-1,TRBV7-9,-,-,TGTGCCAGCAGCTTATGGGGGCGTGGAACTGAAGCTTTCTTT,CASSLWGRGTEAFF
TRBJ2-7,TRBV6-5,TRBD1,-,TGTGCCAGCAGTCCCTACAGGGGGCCCTACGAGCAGTACTTC,CASSPYRGPYEQYF
TRBJ1-5,TRBV6-6,TRBD1,-,TGTGCCAGCAGCCCAGGACAGGTCCATCAGCCCCAGCATTTT,CASSPGQVHQPQHF
TRBJ1-1,TRBV5-1,-,-,TGCGCCAGCAGCTCGTCTGCCATGAACACTGAAGCTTTCTTT,CASSSSAMNTEAFF
TRBJ2-7,TRBV19,-,-,TGTGCCAGTAGTATGGGGGGCCCGAACTACGAGCAGTACTTC,CASSMGGPNYEQYF
TRBJ2-1,TRBV5-1,TRBD2,-,TGCGCCAGCAGTCCACGGACTAGTTTGGTGGACGAGCAGTTCTTC,CASSPRTSLVDEQFF
TRBJ2-2,TRBV7-8,-,-,TGTGCCAGCAGTTCGACCGGGACACGTGGCACCGGGGAGCTGTTTTTT,CASSSTGTRGTGELFF
TRBJ1-5,TRBV10-3,TRBD1,-,TGTGCCATCAGTGGGGACAGGGACTATCAGCCCCAGCATTTT,CAISGDRDYQPQHF
TRBJ1-1,TRBV19,-,once,TGTGCCAGTAGTCCAGATTATAACACTGAAGCTTTCTTT,CASSPDYNTEAFF
TRBJ1-2,TRBV2,-,once,TGTGCCAGCAGTGAAGAGGGGGGAGGACGGTATGGCTACACCTTC,CASSEEGGGRYGYTF
TRBJ1-2,TRBV2,TRBD1,-,TGTGCCAGCAGGGCGGACAGGGGATCGTCTGGCTACACCTTC,CASRADRGSSGYTF
TRBJ1-1,TRBV28,-,-,TGTGCCAGCAGTTTTGGGTCCCTTGAAGCTTTCTTT,CASSFGSLEAFF
TRBJ2-7,TRBV23-1,-,-,TGCGCCAGCAGTCCCCCCTGCTGTATTCACGAGCAGTACTTC,CASSPPCCIHEQYF
TRBJ2-1,TRBV10-2,TRBD2,-,TGCGCCAGCAAGCCACCCCTAGCGGGAGCTTATCGCGAGCAGTTCTTC,CASKPPLAGAYREQFF
TRBJ1-2,TRBV19,TRBD1,-,TGTGCCAGTAGCGACAGGGGGGGTTATGGCTACACCTTC,CASSDRGGYGYTF
TRBJ1-1,TRBV5-6,-,-,TGTGCCAGCAGCCGTCTCGCGAAAAACACTGAAGCTTTCTTT,CASSRLAKNTEAFF
TRBJ2-1,TRBV7-2,-,-,TGTGCCAGCAGCCAGCAGGGGGGTGAGCAGTTCTTC,CASSQQGGEQFF
TRBJ2-2,TRBV5-5,-,-,TGTGCCAGCAGCTTGGCGCGGCAGTTGAACACCGGGGAGCTGTTTTTT,CASSLARQLNTGELFF
TRBJ2-5,TRBV10-2,TRBD2,medium-sized,TGCGCCAGCAGTACCCTGACTAGCGGGAAAGCCAGTCAAGAGACCCAGTACTTC,CASSTLTSGKASQETQYF
TRBJ2-7,TRBV19,-,-,TGTGCCAGTAGTATCCGGACAAATACCTACGAGCAGTACTTC,CASSIRTNTYEQYF
TRBJ2-1,TRBV25-1,-,-,TGTGCCAGCAGTGTACAGGGAACGGATCAAAATGAGCAGTTCTTC,CASSVQGTDQNEQFF
TRBJ2-1,TRBV12-3/TRBV12-4,-,-,TGTGCCAGCAGTTTTGGGCAGGGGAATGAGCAGTTCTTC,CASSFGQGNEQFF
TRBJ1-2,TRBV19,-,-,TGTGCCAGTAGGATCCGGGACGGCAGTTTGAACTATGGCTACACCTTC,CASRIRDGSLNYGYTF
TRBJ1-6,TRBV7-6,TRBD1,-,TGTGCCAGCAGCTTATGGCGGAGGGACAGGGGCACTAATTCACCCCTCCACTTT,CASSLWRRDRGTNSPLHF
TRBJ2-3,TRBV11-3,TRBD1,-,TGTGCCAGCAGCCCATCCACAGGGGCAGCGGCTAGCACAGATACGCAGTATTTT,CASSPSTGAAASTDTQYF
TRBJ2-3,TRBV7-9,-,-,TGTGCCAGCAGCTTAGAGATGCCAGATACGCAGTATTTT,CASSLEMPDTQYF
TRBJ1-5,TRBV5-1,-,-,TGCGCCAGCAGCTTGGGGGCCAATCAGCCCCAGCATTTT,CASSLGANQPQHF